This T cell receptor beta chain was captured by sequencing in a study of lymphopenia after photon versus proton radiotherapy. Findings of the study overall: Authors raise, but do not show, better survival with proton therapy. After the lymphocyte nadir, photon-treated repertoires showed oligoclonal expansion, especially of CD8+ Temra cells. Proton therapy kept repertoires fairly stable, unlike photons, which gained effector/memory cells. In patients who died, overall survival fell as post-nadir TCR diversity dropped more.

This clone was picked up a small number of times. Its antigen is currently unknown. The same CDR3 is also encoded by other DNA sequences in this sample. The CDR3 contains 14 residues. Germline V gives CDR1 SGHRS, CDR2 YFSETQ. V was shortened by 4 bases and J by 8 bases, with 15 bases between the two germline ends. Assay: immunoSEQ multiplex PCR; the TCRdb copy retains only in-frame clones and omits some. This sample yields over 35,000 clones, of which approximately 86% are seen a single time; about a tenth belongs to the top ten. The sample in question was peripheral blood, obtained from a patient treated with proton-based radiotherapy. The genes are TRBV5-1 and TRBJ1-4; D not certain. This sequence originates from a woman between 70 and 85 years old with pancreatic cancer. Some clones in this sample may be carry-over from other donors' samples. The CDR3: CASSVSGSGEKLFF. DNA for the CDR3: TGCGCCAGCAGCGTCTCCGGCTCGGGGGAAAAACTGTTTTTT.